This TCR beta chain was identified in a study of T cell repertoires in cytomegalovirus infection. Study as a whole: CMV infection together with matching HLA type was indicated by public TCR beta signatures. Whole-study findings and limits: HLA-C-restricted CMV clonotypes gave the most frequent clonotype in two of eight donors. Carriers of CMV and the relevant HLA type were discriminated by public TCR beta frequency.

Comment on this clonotype: Its antigen is currently unknown.

Germline-derived CDR1 and CDR2 are ENHRY and SYGVKD. The CDR3 is made up of 12 amino acids. The ends were cut back, 3 bases at V and 8 bases at J, with 10 bases in the middle. TCRdb independently ran MiXCR on the reads; one entry per CDR3 protein. The data hold 300,000 to 400,000 distinct CDR3 sequences, with 15% to 20% observed a single time. V is TRBV10-3 and J is TRBJ1-2, with D unclear. The sequence derives from a human donor in good health (CMV status not recorded). Some clones in this sample may be carry-over from other donors' samples. The specimen sequenced was PBMCs. CDR3 nucleotide sequence: TGTGCCATCAGTGAAGATTATTACGGCTACACCTTC. This translates into CAISEDYYGYTF.